Following are 22 T cell receptor beta chains from one sample sequenced in a study of T cell responses to AZD1222 COVID-19 vaccine (dated by TCRdb to 2020 to 2023). The time point label on this specimen signifies: baseline before first vaccination. Receptor amplification or capture employed the immunoSEQ multiplex PCR assay. TCRdb retrieved this table from immuneACCESS and kept in-frame rearrangements only. Not all clones are present; in checked studies, unresolved V genes account for under half, and no reason is known for the remainder. A total of more than 100,000 clones appear in this sample, more than 85% of them only once. Together, the top ten hold around 5.4% of the sample. The material sequenced was peripheral blood, taken on day 0 of AZD1222 vaccination. The receptors were gathered from an adult in good health.

The chain carries TRBV6-4 and TRBJ2-5; 10 positions match TRBD2. The V gene's germline CDR1 is MRHNA and CDR2 SNTAGT. The CDR3 covers 17 residues. The ends lost 4 bases at V and 6 bases at J; junction bases unmatched: 14. The CDR3 here is CASSVPSGRGNRKTQYF. CDR3 nucleotides: TGTGCCAGCAGTGTGCCCAGCGGGAGGGGAAATCGGAAGACCCAGTACTTC.

V is TRBV11-2 and J is TRBJ2-7, with 11 bases aligning to TRBD2. CDR3 length: 15 amino acids. Germline V gene data show CDR1 as SGHAT and CDR2 as FQNNGV. Trimming at V came to 3 bases and at J to 4 bases, leaving 5 bases not matched to a gene. As DNA, the CDR3 is TGTGCCAGCAGCTTTACCGGGACTAGCGGTTACGAGCAGTACTTC. This codes for CASSFTGTSGYEQYF.

With respect to this clone: At one of its ends the junction is not consistent with the germline gene, which may arise from a read error. The rearrangement joins TRBV7-7 to TRBJ2-1; weak D call: TRBD1 (6 bases). The germline CDR1 and CDR2 sequences are SSHAT and FNYEAQ (reference sequence). The CDR3 is made up of 16 amino acids. This CDR3 reads CASSLGDNPDYNEQFF. The CDR3 nucleotides read TGTGCTAGCAGCTTAGGGGACAACCCTGACTACAATGAGCAGTTCTTC.

The chain is built from TRBV4-1 and TRBJ1-4; possible D gene TRBD1, 5 bases. V dropped 1 base and J dropped 8 bases, with 8 bases sitting between them. Looked up from germline, CDR1 is MGHRA and CDR2 is YSYEKL. The CDR3 has 13 residues. Written as DNA, the CDR3 is TGCGCCAGCAGCCAAGCCCAGGGAGAAAAACTGTTTTTT. It is translated as CASSQAQGEKLFF.

Note on this clone: The sample has other DNA sequences that encode this CDR3 too. The V call is TRBV27, the J call TRBJ1-3; D gene unclear. CDR3 length: 13 residues. Deletions cut 0 bases from V and 4 bases from J, with 4 bases between. Germline V gene sequence: CDR1 MNHEY, CDR2 SMNVEV (reference sequence). DNA of the CDR3: TGTGCCAGCAGTTTATCTTCCGGAAACACCATATATTTT. Translating it yields CASSLSSGNTIYF.

This chain uses TRBV7-8 with TRBJ1-5; unclear D gene. The CDR3 has 15 residues. V lost 1 base and J lost 0, with 7 bases in between. From germline, CDR1 is SGHVS and CDR2 FQNEAQ. The CDR3 reads CASSLVPDSNQPQHF. The CDR3 DNA reads as TGTGCCAGCAGCTTAGTCCCGGATAGCAATCAGCCCCAGCATTTT.

This clone was detected only once. The chain employs TRBV5-1 and TRBJ1-2; D is perhaps TRBD1 (5 bases). Trimming removed 4 bases from V and 0 bases from J, with 19 bases in between. Germline CDR1 reads SGHRS; CDR2 reads YFSETQ. The CDR3 covers 17 residues. CDR3 region: CASSPGLGGLANYGYTF. The DNA for the CDR3 is TGCGCCAGCAGCCCCGGCCTGGGGGGGTTAGCTAACTATGGCTACACCTTC.

The chain recombines TRBV28 with TRBJ1-5; D gene uncertain. This CDR3 is 12 amino acids long. Germline V CDR1 and CDR2: MDHEN, SYDVKM. V lost 10 bases and J lost 0, with 7 bases in between. CDR3 DNA sequence: TGTGCCACCAAATATAGCAATCAGCCCCAGCATTTT. It specifies CATKYSNQPQHF.

This clone was detected once. CDR3 DNA sequence: TGCGCCAGCAGCCAGAACAGGGGGGAAAACAATGAGCAGTTCTTC. Its translation is CASSQNRGENNEQFF. The chain combines TRBV4-1 with TRBJ2-1, with 8 bases identical to TRBD1. The CDR3 runs 15 residues. Germline lookup yields CDR1 MGHRA and CDR2 YSYEKL. Losses at the gene ends were 3 bases for V and 5 bases for J; bases not matched to a gene: 6.

The chain has TRBV24-1 and TRBJ2-3, with D possibly matching TRBD2 (6 bases). The CDR3 spans 17 residues. Germline assignment: CDR1 KGHDR and CDR2 SFDVKD. Trimming took 1 base from V and 0 from J, leaving 13 bases between them. In nucleotides, the CDR3 is TGTGCCACCAGTGATTTCGGGAAGACTAGTAGCACAGATACGCAGTATTTT. Protein product: CATSDFGKTSSTDTQYF.

The genes are TRBV28 and TRBJ2-5; 7 nucleotides line up with TRBD1. The CDR3 length is 14 residues. With 6 bases clipped from V and 5 bases from J, the junction kept 9 bases outside the gene matches. CDR1 is MDHEN and CDR2 is SYDVKM in the germline V gene. CDR3 region: CASSPQGVWETQYF. The CDR3 nucleotides read TGTGCCAGCAGCCCCCAGGGGGTTTGGGAGACCCAGTACTTC.

This chain links TRBV6-2 or TRBV6-3 with TRBJ1-1; D is uncertain. CDR3 length: 11 residues. Per germline, CDR1 MNHEY and CDR2 SVGEGT. V gave up 7 bases and J gave up 8 bases, with 11 bases separating them. The CDR3 bases are TGTGCCAGCACCTACTCGGGAGAAGCTTTCTTT. Amino acid sequence: CASTYSGEAFF.

V usage is TRBV28 and J usage is TRBJ1-2; D might be TRBD1 (6 bases). The CDR3 runs to 14 residues. The V gene's germline CDR1 is MDHEN and CDR2 SYDVKM. V was pared by 4 bases and J by 4 bases, with 13 bases between. CDR3 nucleotides: TGTGCCAGCAGTTCCGCGGGGGCAGGCTATGGCTACACCTTC. This translates into CASSSAGAGYGYTF.

The CDR3 is CASSLWREYSNQPQHF. The CDR3 nucleotides read TGCGCCAGCAGCTTGTGGAGAGAGTATAGCAATCAGCCCCAGCATTTT. The chain is built from TRBV5-1 and TRBJ1-5; D is unclear. Germline loops: CDR1 SGHRS, CDR2 YFSETQ. The CDR3 extends over 16 amino acids. The V end lost 1 base, the J end lost 0 bases, and 11 bases lay between the germline ends.

In its sample, this clone was seen once. The rearrangement uses TRBV6-2 or TRBV6-3 and TRBJ2-3; D is uncertain. Germline loops: CDR1 MNHEY, CDR2 SVGEGT. V was clipped by 2 bases and J by 2 bases, with 8 bases between them. The CDR3 is 14 amino acids. CDR3 in amino acids: CASSYEHSTDTQYF. CDR3 nucleotides: TGTGCCAGCAGTTACGAACACTCCACAGATACGCAGTATTTT.

The chain combines TRBV7-3 with TRBJ2-7; 9 bases align to TRBD2. From germline, CDR1 is SGHTA and CDR2 FQGTGA. The ends lost 10 bases at V and 4 bases at J; junction bases unmatched: 11. CDR3 size: 14 residues. CDR3 loop: CAKRGDQSSYEQYF. CDR3 nucleotides: TGTGCCAAGCGGGGGGACCAGTCTTCGTACGAGCAGTACTTC.

This chain uses TRBV7-2 with TRBJ2-4; D not resolved. The V gene's germline CDR1 is SGHTA and CDR2 FQGNSA. The ends were cut back, 1 base at V and 0 bases at J, with 4 bases in the middle. This CDR3 comprises 14 residues. DNA of the CDR3: TGTGCCAGCAGCTTAGAACTAGCCAAAAACATTCAGTACTTC. As protein: CASSLELAKNIQYF.

J is TRBJ2-2 and V is TRBV5-1, with 7 bases fitting TRBD1. The CDR3 has 15 residues. The germline V gene has CDR1 SGHRS and CDR2 YFSETQ. V shed 5 bases and J 6 bases; nucleotides not matched to a gene: 10. CDR3 residues: CASRAGQVRAGELFF. In nucleotides, the CDR3 is TGCGCCAGCAGGGCCGGACAGGTTCGGGCCGGGGAGCTGTTTTTT.

V is TRBV3-1 (or the pseudogene TRBV3-2) and J is TRBJ2-1; D not certain. Germline lookup yields CDR1 LGHDT and CDR2 YNNKEL (reference sequence). Trimming removed 0 bases at V and 3 bases at J, with 9 bases between. The CDR3 consists of 15 residues. The CDR3 spells CASSQDRQDYNEQFF. The CDR3 DNA reads TGTGCCAGCAGCCAAGATAGGCAGGACTACAATGAGCAGTTCTTC.

The chain recombines TRBV12-3 or TRBV12-4 with TRBJ2-7; D unresolved. The V end lost 2 bases, the J end lost 7 bases, and 12 bases lay between the germline ends. The CDR3 length is 13 residues. The CDR3 DNA is TGTGCCAGCAGTTTAAGGACCCCCTGGGAGCAGTACTTC. Amino acid sequence: CASSLRTPWEQYF.

The CDR3 spells CAWSTGQGFPEAFF. DNA of the CDR3: TGTGCCTGGAGTACGGGACAGGGTTTTCCCGAAGCTTTCTTT. The chain uses TRBV30 and TRBJ1-1; 9 bases agree with TRBD1. The CDR3 spans 14 residues. J lost 8 bases, V lost 2 bases, and 9 bases had no gene match. Germline V gives CDR1 GTSNPN, CDR2 SVGIG (reference sequence).

The genes are TRBV9 and TRBJ2-5; 10 bases match TRBD2. The CDR3 contains 16 residues. V shed 0 bases and J 1 base; nucleotides not matched to a gene: 3. From germline, CDR1 is SGDLS and CDR2 YYNGEE. CDR3 amino acids: CASSVVGTSAQETQYF. CDR3 DNA sequence: TGTGCCAGCAGCGTAGTAGGGACTAGCGCCCAAGAGACCCAGTACTTC.